The sequence of this T cell receptor (beta chain) was determined in a study of blood T cells in healthy people across ages. Study-wide findings and caveats: Per million T cells, TCR beta diversity dropped roughly linearly as age increased. Donors of long life had a larger count of naive CD4+ cells and greater diversity than aged donors.

A second roughly 6 to 12 cycle PCR used barcoded and J-beta primers. All samples yielded 3 million or more CDR3-containing paired-end reads. MiXCR, run by TCRdb on the 5' RACE reads, gives a single entry per CDR3 protein. Of about 1.4 million distinct CDR3 sequences detected, roughly 59% appear once; the ten largest clones hold 6.5% to 8%. The table lists this clonotype with a count of one. Its specificity is unknown. Trimming pared 1 base from V and 4 bases from J, leaving 13 bases between. CDR1 LGHDT and CDR2 YNNKEL come from the germline V gene (reference sequence). The length of the CDR3 is 15 residues.

This TCR was sampled from a man between 18 and 35 years old in good health. Material: blood. The chain carries TRBV3-1 and TRBJ2-5; D uncertain. The CDR3 DNA follows: TGTGCCAGCAGCCAAGCCCGGCCAGCAGCAGAGACCCAGTACTTC. Amino acid sequence: CASSQARPAAETQYF.